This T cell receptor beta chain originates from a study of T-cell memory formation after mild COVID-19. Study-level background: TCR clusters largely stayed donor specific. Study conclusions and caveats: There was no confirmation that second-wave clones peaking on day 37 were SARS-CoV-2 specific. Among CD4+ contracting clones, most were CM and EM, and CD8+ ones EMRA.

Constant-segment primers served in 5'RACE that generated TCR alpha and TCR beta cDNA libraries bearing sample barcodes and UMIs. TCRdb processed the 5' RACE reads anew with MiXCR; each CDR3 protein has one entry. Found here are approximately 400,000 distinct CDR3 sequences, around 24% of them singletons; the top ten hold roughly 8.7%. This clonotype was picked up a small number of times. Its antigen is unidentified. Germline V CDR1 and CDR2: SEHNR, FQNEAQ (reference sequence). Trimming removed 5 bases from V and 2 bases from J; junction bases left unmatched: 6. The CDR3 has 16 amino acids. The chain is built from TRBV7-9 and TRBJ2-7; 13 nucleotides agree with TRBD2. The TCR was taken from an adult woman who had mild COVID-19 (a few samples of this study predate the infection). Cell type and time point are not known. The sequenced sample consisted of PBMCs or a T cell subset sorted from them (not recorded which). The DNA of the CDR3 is TGTGCCAGCAGCGATGGGACTAGCGGGGAAACCTACGAGCAGTACTTC. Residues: CASSDGTSGETYEQYF. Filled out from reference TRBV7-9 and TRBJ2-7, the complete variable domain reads DTGVSQNPRHKITKRGQNVTFRCDPISEHNRLYWYRQTLGQGPEFLTYFQNEAQLEKSRLLSDRFSAERPKGSFSTLEIQRTEQGDSAMYLCASSDGTSGETYEQYFGPGTRLTVT.